In this sample, the clone carrying this T cell receptor (beta chain) turned up many times. What it binds is not known. Molecular barcoding with unique molecular identifiers was used for the TCRbeta library. TCRdb itself ran the PCR reads through MiXCR, one entry per CDR3 protein. The table has about 120,000 distinct CDR3 sequences, 23% seen once. From germline, CDR1 is DFQATT and CDR2 SNEGSKA (reference sequence). V was clipped by 6 bases and J by 4 bases, with 17 bases between them. There are 14 residues in the CDR3. This entry comes from a study of T-cell reconstitution after alpha-beta-depleted transplantation in children. Whole-study results and caveats: Roughly two months post-transplant, alpha-beta T cells reportedly originated from several hundred graft clones that had expanded. T-cell counts and diversity at one year post-transplant came mainly from newly produced T cells.

Sequencing used PBMCs, mostly from graft donor cells, obtained 180 days after TCRalphabeta/CD19-depleted stem cell transplant. The chain has TRBV20-1 and TRBJ2-3; TRBD1 might be the D (5 bases). This clonotype originated in a male patient between 2 and 10 years old who had a stem cell transplant for chronic granulomatous disease, so the T cells may come from the graft donor. The CDR3 is CSAPTQGYADTQYF. As DNA, the CDR3 is TGCAGTGCACCGACCCAGGGTTACGCAGATACGCAGTATTTT.